This T cell receptor (beta chain) was captured in a study of PD-1 blockade in mismatch repair-deficient tumors. The study, taken as a whole, reports: After pembrolizumab, tumor-resident clones rose rapidly, then generally contracted before radiologic responses.

Germline V lookup: CDR1 SQVTM, CDR2 ANQGSEA. The CDR3 totals 13 residues. V shed 3 bases and J 1 base; nucleotides not matched to a gene: 2. Time point in this sample: roughly 11-day in vitro stimulation with candidate neoantigen peptide 3. TCRs were sequenced from a few patients responding to pembrolizumab. A word on this clone: The antigen is undetermined.

Clones were read by immunoSEQ multiplex PCR, and TCRdb kept only the in-frame ones, dropping some. The sample shows approximately 9,000 clones, approximately 90% of them seen only once. V and J are TRBV29-1 and TRBJ1-1, with TRBD1 identical over 7 bases. This sequence originates from an adult with mismatch repair-deficient cancer. Sequenced here: cells cultured in vitro, sampled from a patient treated with pembrolizumab. The CDR3 reads CSVERGQNTEAFF. In DNA, the CDR3 is TGCAGCGTTGAGAGGGGGCAGAACACTGAAGCTTTCTTT.